This T cell receptor (beta chain) was documented in a study of cytomegalovirus exposure and HLA in healthy donors. General study results and limits: A few chains tied to CMV proved CMV antigen-specific in vitro.

The V and J ends lost 2 bases and 3 bases respectively, with 17 bases between them. The germline CDR1 and CDR2 sequences are WSHSY and SAAADI. CDR3 length equals 16 residues. It was the 120-subject validation cohort, separate from the approximately 620-subject first cohort, to which the donors belonged. Details on this clone: Its target is unknown.

Using immunoSEQ multiplex PCR, the repertoire was profiled, and TCRdb retains in-frame clones only, with some absent. The sample lists some 180,000 clones, more than 75% seen once, with around 7.2% in the top ten. The chain couples TRBV10-2 to TRBJ2-7; perhaps D is TRBD1 or TRBD2 (5 bases each). Sequences were obtained from PBMCs. The sequence came from a young man in good health and CMV-seropositive. CDR3 sequence: CASSEMRDGRFYEQYF. CDR3 sequence (DNA): TGCGCCAGCAGTGAGATGAGGGACGGTCGCTTCTACGAGCAGTACTTC.